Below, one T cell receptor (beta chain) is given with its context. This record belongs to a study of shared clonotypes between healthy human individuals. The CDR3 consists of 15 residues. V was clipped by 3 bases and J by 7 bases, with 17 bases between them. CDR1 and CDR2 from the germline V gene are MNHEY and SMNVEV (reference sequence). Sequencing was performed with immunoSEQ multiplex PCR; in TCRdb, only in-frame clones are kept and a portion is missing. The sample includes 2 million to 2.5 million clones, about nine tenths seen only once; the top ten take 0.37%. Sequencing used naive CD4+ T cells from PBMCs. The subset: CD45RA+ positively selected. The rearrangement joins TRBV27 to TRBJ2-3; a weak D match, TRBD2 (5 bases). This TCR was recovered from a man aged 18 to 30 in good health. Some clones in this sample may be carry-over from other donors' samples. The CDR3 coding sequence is TGTGCCAGCAGTTTCCTCCCTCGGGGAGTTAATACGCAGTATTTT. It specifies CASSFLPRGVNTQYF.